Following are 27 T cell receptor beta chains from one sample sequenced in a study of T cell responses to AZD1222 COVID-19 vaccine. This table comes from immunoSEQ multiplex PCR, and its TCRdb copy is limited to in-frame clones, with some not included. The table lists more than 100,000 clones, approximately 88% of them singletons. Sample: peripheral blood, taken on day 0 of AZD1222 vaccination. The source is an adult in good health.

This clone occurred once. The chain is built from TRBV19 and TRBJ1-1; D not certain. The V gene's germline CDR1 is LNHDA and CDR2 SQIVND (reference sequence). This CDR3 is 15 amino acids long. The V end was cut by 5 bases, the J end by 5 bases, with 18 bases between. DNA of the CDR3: TGTGCCAGTAGTTTCCCCGGATACGGGGAGACTGAAGCTTTCTTT. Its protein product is CASSFPGYGETEAFF.

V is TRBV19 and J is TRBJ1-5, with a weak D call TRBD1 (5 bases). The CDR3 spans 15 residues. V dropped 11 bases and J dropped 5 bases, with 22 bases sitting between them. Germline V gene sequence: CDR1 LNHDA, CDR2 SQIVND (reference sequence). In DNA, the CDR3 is TGTGCCCAACGAAGGACACGGAGGGGATATCAGCCCCAGCATTTT. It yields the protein CAQRRTRRGYQPQHF.

The CDR3 spells CASSVIVGNEQFF. Written as DNA, the CDR3 is TGTGCCAGCAGCGTGATCGTAGGCAATGAGCAGTTCTTC. V is TRBV7-8 and J is TRBJ2-1; D is ambiguous. Germline V CDR1 and CDR2: SGHVS, FQNEAQ. Trimming pared 5 bases from V and 6 bases from J, leaving 11 bases between. The CDR3 runs 13 residues. The whole variable domain, filled in from reference TRBV7-8 and TRBJ2-1, reads GAGVSQSPRYKVAKRGQDVALRCDPISGHVSLFWYQQALGQGPEFLTYFQNEAQLDKSGLPSDRFFAERPEGSVSTLKIQRTQQEDSAVYLCASSVIVGNEQFFGPGTRLTVL.

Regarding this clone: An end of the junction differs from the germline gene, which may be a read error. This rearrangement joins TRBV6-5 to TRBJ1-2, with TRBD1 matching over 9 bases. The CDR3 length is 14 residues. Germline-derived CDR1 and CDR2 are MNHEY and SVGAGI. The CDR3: CASSDSQGARGYTF. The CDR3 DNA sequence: TGTGCCAGCAGTGACTCACAGGGGGCGAGGGGCTACACCTTC.

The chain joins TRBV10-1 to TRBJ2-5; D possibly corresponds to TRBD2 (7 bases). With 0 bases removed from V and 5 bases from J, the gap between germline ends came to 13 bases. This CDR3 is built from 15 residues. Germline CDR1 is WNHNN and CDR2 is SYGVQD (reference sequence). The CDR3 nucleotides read TGCGCCAGCAGTGAGTCTACGGGGGGCTTGGAGACCCAGTACTTC. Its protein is CASSESTGGLETQYF.

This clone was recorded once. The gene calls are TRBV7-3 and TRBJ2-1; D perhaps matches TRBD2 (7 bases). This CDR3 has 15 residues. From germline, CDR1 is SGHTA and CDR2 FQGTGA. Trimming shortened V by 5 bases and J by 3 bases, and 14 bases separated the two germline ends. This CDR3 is CASSQTGGRYNEQFF. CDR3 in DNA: TGTGCCAGCAGCCAGACGGGGGGCCGCTACAATGAGCAGTTCTTC.

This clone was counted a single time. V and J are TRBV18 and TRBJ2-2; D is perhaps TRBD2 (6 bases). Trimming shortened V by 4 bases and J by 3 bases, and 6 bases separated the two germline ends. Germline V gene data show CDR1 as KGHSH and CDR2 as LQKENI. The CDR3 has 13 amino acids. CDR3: CASSRDYTGELFF. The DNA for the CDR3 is TGTGCCAGCTCACGGGACTACACCGGGGAGCTGTTTTTT.

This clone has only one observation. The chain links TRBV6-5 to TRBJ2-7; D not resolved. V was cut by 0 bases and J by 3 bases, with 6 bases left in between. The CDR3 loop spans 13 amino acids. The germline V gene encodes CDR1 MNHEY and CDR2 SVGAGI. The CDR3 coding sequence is TGTGCCAGCAGTTACTCGCCCGTCTACGAGCAGTACTTC. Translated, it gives CASSYSPVYEQYF.

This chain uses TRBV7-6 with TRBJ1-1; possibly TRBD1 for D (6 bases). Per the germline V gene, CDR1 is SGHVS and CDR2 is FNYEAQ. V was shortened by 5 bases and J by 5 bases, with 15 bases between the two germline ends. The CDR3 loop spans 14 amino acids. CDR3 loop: CASSLGGRGTEAFF. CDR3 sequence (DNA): TGTGCCAGCAGCCTAGGGGGGAGGGGAACTGAAGCTTTCTTT.

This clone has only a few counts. Written as DNA, the CDR3 is TGTGCCAGCAGTTACGGGAAAACAGGGGTTGGGGTCCGGAAAAAGAACACTGAAGCTTTCTTT. Translating gives CASSYGKTGVGVRKKNTEAFF. The rearrangement links TRBV6-2 or TRBV6-3 to TRBJ1-1; the match to TRBD1 covers 7 bases. The junction had 22 bases not matched to a gene; V was cut back by 2 bases and J by 1 base. Germline CDR1 MNHEY, CDR2 SVGEGT. The CDR3 length is 21 residues.

CDR3 DNA: TGTGCCAGCAGTTACCCCGGTGGGGGAAAACTGTTTTTT. Encoded protein: CASSYPGGGKLFF. This chain uses TRBV6-5 with TRBJ1-4; D is possibly TRBD1 (5 bases). Germline values: CDR1 MNHEY, CDR2 SVGAGI. V dropped 2 bases and J dropped 10 bases, with 11 bases sitting between them. The CDR3 sequence is 13 residues long.

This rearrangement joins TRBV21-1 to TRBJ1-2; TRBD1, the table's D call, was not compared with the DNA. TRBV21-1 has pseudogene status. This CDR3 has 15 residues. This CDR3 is CASRGGYTGARGYTF. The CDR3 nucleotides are TGTGCCAGCAGAGGGGGATATACAGGGGCCCGGGGCTACACCTTC.

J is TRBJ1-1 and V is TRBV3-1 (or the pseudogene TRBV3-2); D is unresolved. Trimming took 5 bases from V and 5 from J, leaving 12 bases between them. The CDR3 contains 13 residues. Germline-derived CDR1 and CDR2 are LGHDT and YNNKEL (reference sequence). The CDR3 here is CASSYRGLTEAFF. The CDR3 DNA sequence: TGTGCCAGCAGCTACCGTGGCTTAACTGAAGCTTTCTTT.

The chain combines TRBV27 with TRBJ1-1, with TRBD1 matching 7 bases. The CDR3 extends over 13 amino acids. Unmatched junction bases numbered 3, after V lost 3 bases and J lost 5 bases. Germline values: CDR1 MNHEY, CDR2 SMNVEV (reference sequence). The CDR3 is CASSFTGDTEAFF. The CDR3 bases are TGTGCCAGCAGTTTCACAGGGGATACTGAAGCTTTCTTT.

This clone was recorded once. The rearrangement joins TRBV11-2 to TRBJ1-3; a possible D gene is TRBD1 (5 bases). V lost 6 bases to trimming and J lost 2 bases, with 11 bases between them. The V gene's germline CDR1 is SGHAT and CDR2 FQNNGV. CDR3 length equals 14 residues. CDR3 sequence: CASRTGGAGNTIYF. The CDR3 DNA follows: TGTGCCAGCAGGACTGGGGGGGCTGGAAACACCATATATTTT.

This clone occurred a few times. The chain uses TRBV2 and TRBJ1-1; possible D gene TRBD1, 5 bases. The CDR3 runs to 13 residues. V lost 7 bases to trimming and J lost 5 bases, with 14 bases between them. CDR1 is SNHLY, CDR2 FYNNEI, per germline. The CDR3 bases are TGTGCCAGCACCTCAGGGAGGGGAACTGAAGCTTTCTTT. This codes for CASTSGRGTEAFF.

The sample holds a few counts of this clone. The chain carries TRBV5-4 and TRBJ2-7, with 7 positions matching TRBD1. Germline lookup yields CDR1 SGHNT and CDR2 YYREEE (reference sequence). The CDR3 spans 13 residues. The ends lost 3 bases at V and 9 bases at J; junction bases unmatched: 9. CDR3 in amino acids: CASSSGTATGQYF. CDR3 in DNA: TGTGCCAGCAGCTCCGGGACAGCCACAGGGCAGTACTTC.

The CDR3 here is CAISESGEGMNTEAFF. As DNA, the CDR3 is TGTGCCATCAGTGAGTCTGGCGAGGGAATGAACACTGAAGCTTTCTTT. This rearrangement joins TRBV10-3 to TRBJ1-1; D is uncertain. The ends were cut back, 0 bases at V and 0 bases at J, with 11 bases in the middle. This CDR3 has 16 amino acids. Per the germline V gene, CDR1 is ENHRY and CDR2 is SYGVKD.

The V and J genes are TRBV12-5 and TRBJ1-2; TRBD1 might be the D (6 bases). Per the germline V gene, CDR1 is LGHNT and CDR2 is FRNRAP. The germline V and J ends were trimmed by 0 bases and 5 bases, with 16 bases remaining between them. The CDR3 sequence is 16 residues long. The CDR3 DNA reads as TGTGCTAGTGGTTTGGTACTCAGACAGGTCTTTTATGGCTACACCTTC. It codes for CASGLVLRQVFYGYTF. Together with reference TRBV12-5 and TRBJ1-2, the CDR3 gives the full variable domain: DARVTQTPRHKVTEMGQEVTMRCQPILGHNTVFWYRQTMMQGLELLAYFRNRAPLDDSGMPKDRFSAEMPDATLATLKIQPSEPRDSAVYFCASGLVLRQVFYGYTFGSGTRLTVV.

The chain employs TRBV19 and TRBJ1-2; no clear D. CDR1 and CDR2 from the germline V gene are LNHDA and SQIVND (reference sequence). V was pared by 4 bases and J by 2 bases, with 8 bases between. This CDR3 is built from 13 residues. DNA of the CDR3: TGTGCCAGTAGTACTACAGAGAACTATGGCTACACCTTC. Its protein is CASSTTENYGYTF.

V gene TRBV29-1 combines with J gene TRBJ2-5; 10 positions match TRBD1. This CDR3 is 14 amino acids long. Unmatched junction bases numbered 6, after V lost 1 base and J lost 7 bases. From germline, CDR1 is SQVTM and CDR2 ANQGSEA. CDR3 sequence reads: CSVEGDRGLGTQYF. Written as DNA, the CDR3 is TGCAGCGTTGAAGGAGACAGGGGGCTGGGGACCCAGTACTTC.

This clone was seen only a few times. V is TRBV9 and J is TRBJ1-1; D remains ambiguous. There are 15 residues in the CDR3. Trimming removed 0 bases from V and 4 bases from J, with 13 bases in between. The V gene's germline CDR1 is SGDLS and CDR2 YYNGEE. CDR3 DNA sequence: TGTGCCAGCAGCGTAGGTCTCGGGGAATCCACTGAAGCTTTCTTT. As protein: CASSVGLGESTEAFF.

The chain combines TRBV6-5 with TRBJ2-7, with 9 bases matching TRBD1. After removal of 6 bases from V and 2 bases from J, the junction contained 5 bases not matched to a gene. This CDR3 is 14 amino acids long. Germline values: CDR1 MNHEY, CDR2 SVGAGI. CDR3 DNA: TGTGCCAGCAGAACGGGACAGGGCGCCTACGAGCAGTACTTC. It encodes CASRTGQGAYEQYF.

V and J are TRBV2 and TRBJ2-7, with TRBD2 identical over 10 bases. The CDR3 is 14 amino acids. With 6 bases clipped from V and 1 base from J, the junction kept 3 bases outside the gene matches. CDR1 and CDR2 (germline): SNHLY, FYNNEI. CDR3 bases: TGTGCCAGCAGCGGACTAGCGGTGTCCTACGAGCAGTACTTC. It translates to CASSGLAVSYEQYF.

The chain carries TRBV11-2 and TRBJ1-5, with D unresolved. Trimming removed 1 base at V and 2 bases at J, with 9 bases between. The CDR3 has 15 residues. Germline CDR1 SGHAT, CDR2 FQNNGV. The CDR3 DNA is TGTGCCAGCAGCTTAGCCGGGGATGGCAATCAGCCCCAGCATTTT. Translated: CASSLAGDGNQPQHF.

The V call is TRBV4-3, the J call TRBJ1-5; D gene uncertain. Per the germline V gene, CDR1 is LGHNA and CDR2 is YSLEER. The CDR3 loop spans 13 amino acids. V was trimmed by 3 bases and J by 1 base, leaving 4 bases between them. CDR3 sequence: CASSQDSNQPQHF. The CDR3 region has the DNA TGCGCCAGCAGCCAGGACAGCAATCAGCCCCAGCATTTT.

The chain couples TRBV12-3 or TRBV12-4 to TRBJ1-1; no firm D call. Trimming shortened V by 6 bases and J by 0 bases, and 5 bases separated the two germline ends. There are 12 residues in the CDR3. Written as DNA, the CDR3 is TGTGCCAGCAGAGAGATGAACACTGAAGCTTTCTTT. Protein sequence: CASREMNTEAFF.